This TCR beta chain was observed in a study of liver allograft versus peripheral blood T cells. Study-level information: Blood and transplanted-liver T cell receptor repertoires from recipients were compared.

TCRdb used MiXCR to reprocess the reads, holding one entry per CDR3 protein. In the table there are roughly 1,800 distinct CDR3 sequences, about 16% of which are singletons. Overall study results and limits: Liver allograft and peripheral blood T cell receptor repertoires reportedly differed.

V was trimmed by 2 bases and J by 4 bases, leaving 6 bases between them. This CDR3 is 13 amino acids long. Germline V lookup: CDR1 MNHNY, CDR2 SVGAGI (reference sequence). Within the sample, this clonotype is medium-sized. The antigen remains unidentified. This chain uses TRBV6-6 with TRBJ2-1; no clear D gene. The sequence was obtained from a human patient who had a liver transplant. Some T cells could come from the graft donor. DNA for the CDR3: TGTGCCAGCAGTTACACTCGTTACAATGAGCAGTTCTTC. This encodes CASSYTRYNEQFF.